The entry below gives a single TCR beta chain sequence along with its context. Its cognate antigen is unknown. 60 Vbeta and 13 Jbeta primers were used in PCR. Only in-frame clones appear in the TCRdb table, and some are missing; sequencing was by immunoSEQ multiplex PCR. The sample has about 77,000 clones; nearly 80% are singletons. The V gene end was trimmed by 6 bases and the J gene end by 4 bases; junction bases not matched to a gene: 6. Per germline, CDR1 MNHEY and CDR2 SVGAGI. There are 14 residues in the CDR3. The record originates from a study of cytomegalovirus exposure and HLA in healthy donors. About the research overall: T cells numbering around 190 million yielded some 110 million unique TCR beta sequences in an earlier analysis. Study findings and constraints: Prior analysis indicated that the majority of TCR beta V segments exhibited productivity approximately 87% or approximately 30% of the time.

The rearrangement joins TRBV6-5 to TRBJ2-7, with TRBD1 identical over 10 bases. The specimen was PBMCs. The clonotype comes from a man aged 35-49 years in good health and CMV-seronegative. As DNA, the CDR3 is TGTGCCAGCAGGGGACAGGGGATTCGATACGAGCAGTACTTC. Its translation: CASRGQGIRYEQYF.